One sample yielded the 3 T cell receptor beta chains listed below, sequenced in a study of patients and donors after allogeneic stem cell transplantation. Each CDR3 protein gets one entry after TCRdb re-called the RT-PCR reads with MiXCR. Of approximately 25,000 distinct CDR3 sequences listed, under 30% are singletons. The sample consisted of blood, either unsorted or a sorted T cell fraction (not recorded which). These receptors all come from a human donor who was either an allogeneic HSCT recipient or a stem cell or donor lymphocyte infusion donor (not recorded which). It is not recorded whose cells these are; they may come from a transplant donor.

This clonotype was seen ten or more times. V and J are TRBV12-3 or TRBV12-4 and TRBJ1-2; no clear D. The CDR3 length is 13 residues. V was clipped by 1 base and J by 5 bases, with 8 bases between them. CDR3: CASSLVGWYGYTF. The CDR3 coding sequence is TGTGCCAGCAGTTTAGTGGGTTGGTATGGCTACACCTTC.

As DNA, the CDR3 is TGTGCCAGTAGTAGCGGGCCATCCACTGAAGCTTTCTTT. Encoded protein: CASSSGPSTEAFF. This chain links TRBV19 with TRBJ1-1; D gene uncertain. V shed 4 bases and J shed 4 bases, with 10 bases lying between them. The length of the CDR3 is 13 residues. Germline CDR1 LNHDA, CDR2 SQIVND (reference sequence).

The J gene is TRBJ2-2, the V gene TRBV6-2 or TRBV6-3, with D hard to call. Trimming stripped 0 bases from V and 0 bases from J, with 11 bases between. Germline assignment: CDR1 MNHEY and CDR2 SVGEGT. The CDR3 has 17 residues. This chain's CDR3 is CASSYSLVQANTGELFF. In DNA, the CDR3 is TGTGCCAGCAGTTACTCCCTCGTCCAAGCGAACACCGGGGAGCTGTTTTTT.